Given below is one T cell receptor (beta chain) in context. The target antigen is unknown. This specimen belongs to a study of CD4 T cells in relation to SARS-CoV-2 and coronaviruses. CDR3 length: 15 residues. In germline, CDR1 is SGHDT, CDR2 YYEEEE. Unmatched junction bases numbered 7, after V lost 0 bases and J lost 8 bases. Clones were read by immunoSEQ multiplex PCR, and TCRdb kept only the in-frame ones, dropping some. The table shows around 23,000 clones, with 73% occurring only once. Unexposed donor CD4+ T cells date from about 2011-2019, before the COVID-19 pandemic. After roughly ten days of culture, CD4+ T cells were isolated.

V is TRBV5-6 and J is TRBJ1-3; 8 nucleotides agree with TRBD1. Material: CD4+ T cells from PBMCs, cultured in vitro. This receptor was obtained from a human donor in good health. Written as DNA, the CDR3 is TGTGCCAGCAGCTTGGCCGGACAGGGCTTAGACACCATATATTTT. Residues: CASSLAGQGLDTIYF. Using reference TRBV5-6 and TRBJ1-3 for the parts outside the CDR3, the full variable domain is DAGVTQSPTHLIKTRGQQVTLRCSPKSGHDTVSWYQQALGQGPQFIFQYYEEEERQRGNFPDRFSGHQFPNYSSELNVNALLLGDSALYLCASSLAGQGLDTIYFGEGSWLTVV.